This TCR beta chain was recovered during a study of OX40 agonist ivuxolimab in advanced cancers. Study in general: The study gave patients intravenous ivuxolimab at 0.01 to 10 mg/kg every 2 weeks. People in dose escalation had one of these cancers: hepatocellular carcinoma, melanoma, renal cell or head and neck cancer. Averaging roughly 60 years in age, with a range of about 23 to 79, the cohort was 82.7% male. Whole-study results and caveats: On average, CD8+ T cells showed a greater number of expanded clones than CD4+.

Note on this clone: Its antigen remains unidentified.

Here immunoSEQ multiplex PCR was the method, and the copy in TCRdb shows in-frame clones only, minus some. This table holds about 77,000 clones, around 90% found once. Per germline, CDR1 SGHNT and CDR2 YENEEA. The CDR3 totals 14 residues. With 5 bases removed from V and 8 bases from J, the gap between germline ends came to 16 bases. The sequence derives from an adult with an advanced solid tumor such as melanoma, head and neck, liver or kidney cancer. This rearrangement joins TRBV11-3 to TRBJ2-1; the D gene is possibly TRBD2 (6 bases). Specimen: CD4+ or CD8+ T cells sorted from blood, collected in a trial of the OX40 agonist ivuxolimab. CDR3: CASSETSLRDEQFF. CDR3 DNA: TGTGCCAGCAGCGAGACTAGTCTGAGGGATGAGCAGTTCTTC.